This T cell receptor beta chain is from a study of T cell changes during pregnancy in multiple sclerosis. This CDR3 has 14 residues. The V end lost 3 bases, the J end lost 7 bases, and 12 bases lay between the germline ends. Germline lookup yields CDR1 SNHLY and CDR2 FYNNEI. Clones were read by immunoSEQ multiplex PCR, and TCRdb kept only the in-frame ones, dropping some. The repertoire consists of under 55,000 clones, with 80% to 95% occurring once and the leading ten covering approximately 0.61%. This chain connects TRBV2 to TRBJ2-2; maybe TRBD2 (5 bases). The input for sequencing was CD4+ T cells from peripheral blood mononuclear cells, taken after pregnancy. The TCR was taken from a female donor in good health, enrolled as a control in a pregnancy study. The CDR3 protein is CASSEILVSGELFF. The CDR3 bases are TGTGCCAGCAGTGAGATACTAGTTAGCGGGGAGCTGTTTTTT.